The rows below give T cell receptor beta chains drawn from one sample of a study of T cells in Graves' hyperthyroidism and ophthalmopathy. One entry per CDR3 protein, called by TCRdb with MiXCR from the multiplex PCR reads. The sample yields 500,000 to 600,000 distinct CDR3 sequences, about half seen once. The sample comprised peripheral blood or thyroid tissue (not recorded which). The receptors originated from a young woman with Graves' hyperthyroidism. Each CDR3 is given with its conserved first and last residue. The D gene is left open where the match is weak. Clone size, where shown, is once, few, many, or a class for clones that have expanded.

V	size	J	D	DNA	CDR3
TRBV7-9	many	TRBJ1-1	NA	TGTGCCAGCAGCTTATCTGGGGGCAGGAGTACTGAAGCTTTCTTT	CASSLSGGRSTEAFF
TRBV19	NA	TRBJ1-4	NA	TGTGCCAGTAGTATGGAAAAACTGTTTTTT	CASSMEKLFF
TRBV27	many	TRBJ1-5	TRBD1	TGTGCCAGCAGTTTGCAACAGGGGAGTCAGCCCCAGCATTTT	CASSLQQGSQPQHF
TRBV20-1	NA	TRBJ2-5	TRBD2	TGCAGTGCTAGTGTTCTAGCGGGAGGGCAAGAGACCCAGTACTTC	CSASVLAGGQETQYF
TRBV11-3	many	TRBJ1-1	NA	TGTGCCAGCAGCTTCCCGGGACCGGAGGGCACTGAAGCTTTCTTT	CASSFPGPEGTEAFF
TRBV10-1	NA	TRBJ2-1	NA	TGCGCCAGCAGTCAGGACGGATTCAATGAGCAGTTCTTC	CASSQDGFNEQFF
TRBV6-5	NA	TRBJ2-1	TRBD2	TGTGCCACACTTAGCGGGACTTCCTACAATGAGCAGTTCTTC	CATLSGTSYNEQFF
TRBV6-5	many	TRBJ1-2	NA	TGTGCCAGCAGTTATACGACAGCCACCCCGTCTTATGGCTACACCTTC	CASSYTTATPSYGYTF
TRBV29-1	many	TRBJ2-2	TRBD2	TGCAGCGTTCCTGGGGGGGGAGGGACTACCGGGGAGCTGTTTTTT	CSVPGGGGTTGELFF
TRBV2	NA	TRBJ1-1	NA	TGTGCCAGCAGCCCTACACGGAACACTGAAGCTTTCTTT	CASSPTRNTEAFF
TRBV18	few	TRBJ2-5	NA	TGTGCCAGCTCACCACGGAGCCTCCAAGAGACCCAGTACTTC	CASSPRSLQETQYF
TRBV2	many	TRBJ2-7	TRBD2	TGTGCCAGCAGCTTCCTAGCGGGAGCTTACGAGCAGTACTTC	CASSFLAGAYEQYF
TRBV7-9	NA	TRBJ2-7	NA	TGTGACAGCAGCTTAGTAGGGCGGGCCTCCTACGAGCAGTACTTC	CDSSLVGRASYEQYF
TRBV9	many	TRBJ1-2	NA	TGTGCCAGCAGCGGACAGCGGTTCTATGGCTACACCTTC	CASSGQRFYGYTF
TRBV24-1	many	TRBJ1-5	NA	TGTGCCACCAGTGATTCCCCGGGGAGGGCGGTGGGAAGCAATCAGCCCCAGCATTTT	CATSDSPGRAVGSNQPQHF
TRBV7-9	NA	TRBJ2-5	TRBD1	TGTGCCAGCAGCTTATCTGGGACAGGGGGCACAGATACGCAGTACTTC	CASSLSGTGGTDTQYF
TRBV12-3/TRBV12-4	many	TRBJ1-2	NA	TGTGCCAGCAGTCCCGCGGGCCACCTAAACTATGGCTACACCTTC	CASSPAGHLNYGYTF
TRBV27	few	TRBJ1-1	NA	TGTGCCAGCAGTCCCGTGGATGTCGACACTGAAGCTTTCTTT	CASSPVDVDTEAFF
TRBV20-1	NA	TRBJ2-2	NA	TGCAGTGCCAGCAGTTTGACAGACACCGGGGAGCTGTTTTTT	CSASSLTDTGELFF
TRBV2	many	TRBJ1-5	NA	TGTGCCAGCAGTGGGACAAATAGACAGCCCCAGCATTTT	CASSGTNRQPQHF
TRBV11-1	many	TRBJ2-2	NA	TGTGCCAGCAGCTTAGTCCTCGGGGAGCTGTTTTTT	CASSLVLGELFF
TRBV10-3	few	TRBJ2-5	NA	TGTGCCATCAGTGAAGAGCGCGAGACCCAGTACTTC	CAISEERETQYF
TRBV12-3/TRBV12-4	once	TRBJ2-3	TRBD2	TGTGCCAGCAGTTTAAGGACTAGCGGGAGAGACGCAGATACGCAGTATTTT	CASSLRTSGRDADTQYF